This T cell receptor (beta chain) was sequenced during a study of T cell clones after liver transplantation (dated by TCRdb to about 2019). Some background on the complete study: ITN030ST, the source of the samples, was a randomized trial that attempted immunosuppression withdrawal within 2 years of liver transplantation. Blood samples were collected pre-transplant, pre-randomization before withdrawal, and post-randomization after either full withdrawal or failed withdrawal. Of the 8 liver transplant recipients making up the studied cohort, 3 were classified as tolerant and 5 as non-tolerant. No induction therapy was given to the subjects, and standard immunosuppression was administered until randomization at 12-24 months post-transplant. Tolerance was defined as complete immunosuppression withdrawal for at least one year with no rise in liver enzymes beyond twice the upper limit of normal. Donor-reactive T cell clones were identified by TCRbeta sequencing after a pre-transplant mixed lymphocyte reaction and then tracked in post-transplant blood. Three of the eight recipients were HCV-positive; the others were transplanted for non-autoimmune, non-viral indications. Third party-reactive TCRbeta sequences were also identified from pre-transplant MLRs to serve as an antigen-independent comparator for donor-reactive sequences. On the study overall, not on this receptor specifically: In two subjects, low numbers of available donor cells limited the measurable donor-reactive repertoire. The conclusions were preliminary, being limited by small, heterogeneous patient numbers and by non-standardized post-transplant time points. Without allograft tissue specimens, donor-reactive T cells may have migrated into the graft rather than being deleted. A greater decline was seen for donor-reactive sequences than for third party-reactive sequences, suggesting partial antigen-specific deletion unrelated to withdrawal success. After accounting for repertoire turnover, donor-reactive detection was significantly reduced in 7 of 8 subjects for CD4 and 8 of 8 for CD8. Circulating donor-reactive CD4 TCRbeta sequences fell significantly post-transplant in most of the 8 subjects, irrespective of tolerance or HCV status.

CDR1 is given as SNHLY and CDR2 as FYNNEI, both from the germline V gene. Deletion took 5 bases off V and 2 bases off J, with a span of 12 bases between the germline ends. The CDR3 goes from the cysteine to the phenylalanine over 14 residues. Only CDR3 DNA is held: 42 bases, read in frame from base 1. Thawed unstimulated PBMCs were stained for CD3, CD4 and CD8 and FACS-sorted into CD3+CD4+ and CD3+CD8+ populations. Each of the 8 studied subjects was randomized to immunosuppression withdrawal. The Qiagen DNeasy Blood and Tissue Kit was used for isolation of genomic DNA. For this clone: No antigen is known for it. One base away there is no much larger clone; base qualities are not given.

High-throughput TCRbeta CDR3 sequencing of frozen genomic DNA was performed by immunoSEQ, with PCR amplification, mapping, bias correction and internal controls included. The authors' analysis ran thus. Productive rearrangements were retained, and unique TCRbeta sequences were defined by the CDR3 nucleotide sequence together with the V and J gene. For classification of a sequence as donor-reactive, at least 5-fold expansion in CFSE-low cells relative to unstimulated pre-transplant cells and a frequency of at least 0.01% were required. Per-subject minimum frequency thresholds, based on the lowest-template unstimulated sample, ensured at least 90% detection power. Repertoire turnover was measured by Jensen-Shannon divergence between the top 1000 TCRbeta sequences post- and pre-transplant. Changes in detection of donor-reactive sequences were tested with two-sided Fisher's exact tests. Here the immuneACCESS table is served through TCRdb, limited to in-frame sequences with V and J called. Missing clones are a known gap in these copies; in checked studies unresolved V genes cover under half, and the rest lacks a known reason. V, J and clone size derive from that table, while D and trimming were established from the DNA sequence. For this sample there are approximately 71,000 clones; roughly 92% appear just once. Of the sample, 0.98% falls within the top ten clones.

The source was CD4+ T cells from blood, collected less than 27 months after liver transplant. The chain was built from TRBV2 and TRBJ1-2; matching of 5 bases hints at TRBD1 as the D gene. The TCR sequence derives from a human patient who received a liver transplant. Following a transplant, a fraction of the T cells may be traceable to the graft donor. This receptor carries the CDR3 CASSSGGLNYGYTF. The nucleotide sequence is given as TGTGCCAGCAGTTCGGGGGGATTAAACTATGGCTACACCTTC.